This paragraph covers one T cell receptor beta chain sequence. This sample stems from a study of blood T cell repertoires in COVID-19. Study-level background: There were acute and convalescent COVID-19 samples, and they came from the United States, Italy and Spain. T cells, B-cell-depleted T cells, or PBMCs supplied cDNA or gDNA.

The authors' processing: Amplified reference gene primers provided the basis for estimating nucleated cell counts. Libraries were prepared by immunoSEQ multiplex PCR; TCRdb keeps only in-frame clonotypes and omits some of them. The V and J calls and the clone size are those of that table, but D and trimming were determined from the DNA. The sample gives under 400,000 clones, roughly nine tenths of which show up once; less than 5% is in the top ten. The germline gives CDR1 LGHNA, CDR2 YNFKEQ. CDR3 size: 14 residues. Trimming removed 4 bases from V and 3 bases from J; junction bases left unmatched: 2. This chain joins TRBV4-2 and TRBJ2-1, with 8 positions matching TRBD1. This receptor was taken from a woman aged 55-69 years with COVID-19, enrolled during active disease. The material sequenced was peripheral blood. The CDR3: CASSPGQGYNEQFF. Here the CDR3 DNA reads TGTGCCAGCAGCCCCGGACAGGGCTACAATGAGCAGTTCTTC.